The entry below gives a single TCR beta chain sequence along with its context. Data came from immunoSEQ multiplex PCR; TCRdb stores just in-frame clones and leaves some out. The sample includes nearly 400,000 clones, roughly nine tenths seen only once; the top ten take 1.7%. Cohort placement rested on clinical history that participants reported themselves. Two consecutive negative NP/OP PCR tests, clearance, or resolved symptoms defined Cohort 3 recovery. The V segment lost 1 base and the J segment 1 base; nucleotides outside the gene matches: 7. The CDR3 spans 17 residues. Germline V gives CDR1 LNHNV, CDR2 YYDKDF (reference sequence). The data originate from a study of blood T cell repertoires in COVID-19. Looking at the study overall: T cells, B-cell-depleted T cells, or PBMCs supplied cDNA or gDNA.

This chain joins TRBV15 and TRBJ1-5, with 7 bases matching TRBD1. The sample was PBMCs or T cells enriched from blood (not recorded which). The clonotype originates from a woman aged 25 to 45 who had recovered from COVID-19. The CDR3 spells CATSRGQGFWSNQPQHF. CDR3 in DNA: TGTGCCACCAGCAGAGGACAGGGATTTTGGAGCAATCAGCCCCAGCATTTT.